This T cell receptor beta chain was obtained from a study of cytomegalovirus exposure and HLA in healthy donors. This clone was observed once. Its antigen is undetermined. Data came from immunoSEQ multiplex PCR; TCRdb stores just in-frame clones and leaves some out. The top ten clones hold about 0.8% of a sample with under 400,000 clones, roughly 90% of them seen once. Study-wide points: Specific recognition of CMV antigens was confirmed in vitro for a few chains (all CMV-associated). Rare sequences made up most TCRs, while some public TCRs were found in many donors. The study listed roughly 160 cytomegalovirus-associated TCR beta chains.

The CDR3 is 14 residues long. Germline V gene data show CDR1 as MRHNA and CDR2 as SNTAGT. V lost 7 bases, J lost 2 bases, and 4 bases stayed unmatched. The donors were in the roughly 120-subject validation cohort, distinct from the 666-subject first cohort. This receptor was identified in a young woman in good health and CMV-seronegative. This chain connects TRBV6-4 to TRBJ2-7; 11 nucleotides line up with TRBD2. The sample taken for sequencing was PBMCs. CDR3 nucleotides: TGTGCCAGCATAGGGACTAGCGGTGCCTACGAGCAGTACTTC. The encoded protein is CASIGTSGAYEQYF.